Following are 22 T cell receptor beta chains from one sample sequenced in a study of blood T cell repertoires in COVID-19. Assay used: immunoSEQ multiplex PCR; TCRdb lists only in-frame clones, some missing. The sample has 210,000 or so clones, around 80% seen once. The sample taken for sequencing was peripheral blood. Receptors were obtained from a human donor in a cohort sampled during active COVID-19.

Worth noting for this clone: Other nucleotide sequences in the sample specify the same CDR3. This chain connects TRBV11-2 to TRBJ1-5; D is possibly TRBD1 (5 bases). The germline V and J ends were trimmed by 1 base and 5 bases, with 6 bases remaining between them. Germline V lookup: CDR1 SGHAT, CDR2 FQNNGV. The CDR3 loop spans 13 amino acids. Written as DNA, the CDR3 is TGTGCCAGCAGCTTAGGGGGCGATCAGCCCCAGCATTTT. It specifies CASSLGGDQPQHF.

The V call is TRBV2, the J call TRBJ2-1, with D possibly being TRBD1 (5 bases). V lost 2 bases, J lost 8 bases, and 22 bases lay in between. The length of the CDR3 is 17 residues. Germline V CDR1 and CDR2: SNHLY, FYNNEI. The CDR3 DNA follows: TGTGCCAGCAGTGAAAGGGCTTACAGGACGGGTAGGGATGAGCAGTTCTTC. Amino acid sequence: CASSERAYRTGRDEQFF.

This clone turned up a few times. The genes are TRBV4-1 and TRBJ1-1; D is possibly TRBD1 (6 bases). Trimming left V 3 bases short and J 5 bases short, with 7 bases between. Germline CDR1 is MGHRA and CDR2 is YSYEKL. The CDR3 length is 12 residues. For the CDR3, the DNA is TGCGCCAGCAGCCAGACAGGTACTGAAGCTTTCTTT. Protein: CASSQTGTEAFF.

The chain combines TRBV7-9 with TRBJ2-3, with 12 bases identical to TRBD2. With V trimmed by 2 bases and J by 0 bases, 3 bases remained unmatched. CDR3 size: 17 residues. Germline-derived CDR1 and CDR2 are SEHNR and FQNEAQ (reference sequence). The CDR3, as DNA: TGTGCCAGCAGCTTACGCGGGACTAGCGGGAGCACAGATACGCAGTATTTT. Translated: CASSLRGTSGSTDTQYF.

The chain employs TRBV29-1 and TRBJ1-1; tentative D call: TRBD1 (5 bases). Trimming took 7 bases from V and 14 from J, leaving 23 bases between them. The CDR3 contains 12 residues. Germline V lookup: CDR1 SQVTM, CDR2 ANQGSEA. The DNA for the CDR3 is TGCAGCGGATGTGTTGGGGGGTCGGCGAACTTCTTT. Translating gives CSGCVGGSANFF. Using reference TRBV29-1 and TRBJ1-1 for the parts outside the CDR3, the full variable domain is SAVISQKPSRDICQRGTSLTIQCQVDSQVTMMFWYRQQPGQSLTLIATANQGSEATYESGFVIDKFPISRPNLTFSTLTVSNMSPEDSSIYLCSGCVGGSANFFGQGTRLTVV.

J is TRBJ1-5 and V is TRBV19; D is uncertain. V lost 5 bases and J lost 7, with 9 bases in between. The CDR3 consists of 12 residues. Germline assignment: CDR1 LNHDA and CDR2 SQIVND (reference sequence). The CDR3 reads CASSPSFQPQHF. CDR3 bases: TGTGCCAGTAGTCCGTCCTTCCAGCCCCAGCATTTT.

This sequence joins TRBV18 and TRBJ2-7; D ambiguous. V was cut by 6 bases and J by 2 bases, with 14 bases left in between. This CDR3 is built from 14 residues. Germline V CDR1 and CDR2: KGHSH, LQKENI. This CDR3 reads CASSLTAETYEQYF. CDR3 DNA sequence: TGTGCCAGCTCTCTAACGGCGGAGACCTACGAGCAGTACTTC.

The chain carries TRBV6-6 and TRBJ1-2, with TRBD1 as a possible D gene (5 bases). The CDR3 has 14 amino acids. With 2 bases removed from V and 3 bases from J, the gap between germline ends came to 10 bases. CDR1 is MNHNY, CDR2 SVGAGI, per germline (reference sequence). The CDR3 DNA follows: TGTGCCAGCAGTTACATTGGACACGACTATGGCTACACCTTC. Amino acids: CASSYIGHDYGYTF.

This chain joins TRBV6-5 and TRBJ1-1; a possible D gene is TRBD1 (6 bases). This CDR3 is built from 15 residues. Trimming took 2 bases from V and 11 from J, leaving 21 bases between them. In germline, CDR1 is MNHEY, CDR2 SVGAGI. The CDR3 DNA sequence: TGTGCCAGCAGTTACCCAGGGGCGGATCGTCGCTTGGCTTTCTTT. Translating gives CASSYPGADRRLAFF.

This sequence joins TRBV7-9 and TRBJ1-4, with 10 bases that match TRBD1. CDR3 length: 16 residues. V lost 6 bases, J lost 7 bases, and 11 bases stayed unmatched. CDR1 is SEHNR and CDR2 is FQNEAQ in the germline V gene (reference sequence). This chain's CDR3 is CASSRRGDRGLEKLFF. CDR3 DNA sequence: TGTGCCAGCAGTCGAAGGGGGGACAGGGGCCTTGAAAAACTGTTTTTT.

The V call is TRBV6-2 or TRBV6-3, the J call TRBJ1-1; D not resolved. CDR3 length: 14 amino acids. CDR1 and CDR2 (germline): MNHEY, SVGEGT. Trimming took 5 bases from V and 4 from J, leaving 14 bases between them. CDR3 nucleotides: TGTGCCAGCAGTCACCAGCGGGGAGGCACTGAAGCTTTCTTT. Protein sequence: CASSHQRGGTEAFF.

CDR3 loop: CASSEAGRGYGYTF. In DNA, the CDR3 is TGTGCCAGCAGCGAAGCAGGGCGAGGCTATGGCTACACCTTC. V usage is TRBV9 and J usage is TRBJ1-2; D might be TRBD1 (5 bases). Trimming left V 3 bases short and J 4 bases short, with 13 bases between. CDR3 size: 14 residues. Germline V lookup: CDR1 SGDLS, CDR2 YYNGEE.

This rearrangement joins TRBV6-6 to TRBJ2-3; 13 bases match TRBD2. The V segment lost 5 bases and the J segment 6 bases; nucleotides outside the gene matches: 8. CDR3 length equals 16 residues. CDR1 and CDR2 from the germline V gene are MNHNY and SVGAGI (reference sequence). CDR3 nucleotide sequence: TGTGCCAGCAGTCCTTCGGGACTAGCGGGGACGGATACGCAGTATTTT. It encodes CASSPSGLAGTDTQYF.

The chain joins TRBV9 to TRBJ2-1; possible D gene TRBD2, 6 bases. CDR3 length: 12 residues. Germline V gene lookup returns CDR1 SGDLS and CDR2 YYNGEE. Between the trimmed V and J ends, which lost 0 bases and 15 bases, there was a span of 13 bases. The CDR3 spells CASSVATGELFF. The CDR3 bases are TGTGCCAGCAGCGTAGCTACGGGGGAATTGTTCTTC. The full variable domain, with the rest looked up from reference TRBV9 and TRBJ2-1, is DSGVTQTPKHLITATGQRVTLRCSPRSGDLSVYWYQQSLDQGLQFLIQYYNGEERAKGNILERFSAQQFPDLHSELNLSSLELGDSALYFCASSVATGELFFGPGTRLTVL.

The J gene is TRBJ1-4, the V gene TRBV6-5; D uncertain. V was shortened by 4 bases and J by 4 bases, with 4 bases between the two germline ends. The CDR3 totals 12 residues. CDR1 is MNHEY, CDR2 SVGAGI, per germline. The CDR3 loop is CASSSVNEKLFF. The CDR3, as DNA: TGTGCCAGCAGTTCCGTTAATGAAAAACTGTTTTTT.

The V call is TRBV7-2, the J call TRBJ2-3; 7 positions agree with TRBD2. Germline trimming cut 0 bases from V and 3 bases from J; bases unmatched to any gene: 9. CDR1 is SGHTA, CDR2 FQGNSA, per germline. The CDR3 extends over 17 amino acids. CDR3 nucleotides: TGTGCCAGCAGCTTAGCGCTTTCTGGACTAGGAACAGATACGCAGTATTTT. Encoded protein: CASSLALSGLGTDTQYF.

The rearrangement uses TRBV19 and TRBJ2-4, with TRBD2 matching 8 bases. Germline values: CDR1 LNHDA, CDR2 SQIVND (reference sequence). Trimming removed 2 bases from V and 0 bases from J; junction bases left unmatched: 15. The CDR3 runs to 20 residues. DNA of the CDR3: TGTGCCAGTAGTATAACCAGGGTTACCCGCGGGGGGCTAGCCAAAAACATTCAGTACTTC. As protein: CASSITRVTRGGLAKNIQYF.

The chain has TRBV2 and TRBJ2-7; tentative D call: TRBD2 (5 bases). The ends were cut back, 2 bases at V and 1 base at J, with 12 bases in the middle. The CDR3 is made up of 15 amino acids. Germline lookup yields CDR1 SNHLY and CDR2 FYNNEI. The CDR3: CASSETRRLSYEQYF. For the CDR3, the DNA is TGTGCCAGCAGTGAAACTAGACGGTTGTCCTACGAGCAGTACTTC.

The chain uses TRBV7-9 and TRBJ2-6, with D maybe TRBD1 (5 bases). This CDR3 has 16 residues. V was clipped by 7 bases and J by 0 bases, with 13 bases between them. Germline V gene lookup returns CDR1 SEHNR and CDR2 FQNEAQ (reference sequence). The CDR3 coding sequence is TGTGCCAGCAACCAGGGCAGGACCTCTGGGGCCAACGTCCTGACTTTC. The encoded protein is CASNQGRTSGANVLTF.

The rearrangement links TRBV6-5 to TRBJ1-4, with TRBD1 identical over 8 bases. Germline V lookup: CDR1 MNHEY, CDR2 SVGAGI. The CDR3 is 15 amino acids. Trimming at V came to 7 bases and at J to 6 bases, leaving 10 bases not matched to a gene. CDR3 in DNA: TGTGCCAGCAAGAACTACAGGGGGTCCCATGAAAAACTGTTTTTT. This codes for CASKNYRGSHEKLFF.

The V call is TRBV4-1, the J call TRBJ2-2, with D tentatively TRBD2 (5 bases). The CDR3 runs to 14 residues. With 1 base removed from V and 4 bases from J, the gap between germline ends came to 7 bases. Germline V gene data show CDR1 as MGHRA and CDR2 as YSYEKL. CDR3 DNA: TGCGCCAGCAGCCAAGTCCGGGGCACCGGGGAGCTGTTTTTT. Protein sequence: CASSQVRGTGELFF.

CDR3 amino acids: CASSVGSRELNTEAFF. DNA for the CDR3: TGCGCCAGCAGCGTAGGCTCGCGAGAACTAAACACTGAAGCTTTCTTT. The chain links TRBV5-1 to TRBJ1-1; unclear D gene. V was shortened by 4 bases and J by 2 bases, with 18 bases between the two germline ends. The V gene's germline CDR1 is SGHRS and CDR2 YFSETQ. This CDR3 spans 16 amino acids. The complete variable domain, with remaining parts taken from reference TRBV5-1 and TRBJ1-1, reads KAGVTQTPRYLIKTRGQQVTLSCSPISGHRSVSWYQQTPGQGLQFLFEYFSETQRNKGNFPGRFSGRQFSNSRSEMNVSTLELGDSALYLCASSVGSRELNTEAFFGQGTRLTVV.